Listed below are T cell receptor beta chains from one sample, sequenced in a study of metastatic and nonmetastatic thyroid tumors. TCRdb re-analyzed the PCR reads using MiXCR. This repertoire shows approximately 10,000 clones, 14% to 15% found once; its top ten account for around 5.7%. The sequenced sample consisted of blood. The receptors here all came from a female donor with papillary thyroid cancer or a benign thyroid nodule (not recorded which). Some clones in this sample may be carry-over from other donors' samples. Both conserved end residues are part of each CDR3. Each record gives: J gene, clone size, D gene, V gene, CDR3 protein, CDR3 DNA. A D gene is named only where the DNA matches it firmly. Where a row states a size, it is once, few, many or the class of an expanded clone; other rows omit it.

TRBJ2-2 NA NA TRBV14 CASSQRQDWVGELFF TGTGCCAGCAGCCAACGACAGGATTGGGTCGGGGAGCTGTTTTTT
TRBJ2-1 medium-sized NA TRBV5-1 CASSLERAYEQFF TGCGCCAGCAGCTTAGAGAGGGCCTATGAGCAGTTCTTC
TRBJ2-7 few NA TRBV27 CASSLSTGQSYEQYF TGTGCCAGCAGTTTATCCACTGGACAGTCCTACGAGCAGTACTTC
TRBJ2-1 medium-sized TRBD1 TRBV2 CASSVRGQGANEQFF TGTGCCAGCAGTGTAAGGGGACAGGGGGCCAATGAGCAGTTCTTC
TRBJ1-1 many NA TRBV2 CASSVDPGGNTEAFF TGTGCCAGCAGTGTTGACCCCGGGGGGAACACTGAAGCTTTCTTT
TRBJ1-1 NA TRBD1 TRBV27 CASSLGTVSESFF TGTGCCAGCAGTTTAGGGACAGTAAGTGAATCTTTCTTT
TRBJ1-2 medium-sized NA TRBV6-5 CASSYSWFRGYTF TGTGCCAGCAGTTACTCCTGGTTCCGCGGCTACACCTTC
TRBJ2-2 NA NA TRBV14 CASSQRRDWVGELFF TGTGCCAGCAGCCAACGACGGGATTGGGTCGGGGAGCTGTTTTTT
TRBJ2-3 many TRBD2 TRBV20-1 CRARSFGGGTDTQYF TGCAGGGCTAGAAGTTTTGGCGGGGGAACAGATACGCAGTATTTT
TRBJ2-5 many TRBD2 TRBV28 CASSSEERERETQYF TGTGCCAGCAGTTCCGAGGAGCGGGAGAGGGAGACCCAGTACTTC
TRBJ2-7 many TRBD1 TRBV5-1 CASSSTGLPYEQYF TGCGCCAGCAGCTCGACAGGGCTCCCCTACGAGCAGTACTTC
TRBJ2-5 many TRBD1 TRBV7-9 CASSKDRLQQETQYF TGTGCCAGCAGTAAGGACAGGCTGCAACAAGAGACCCAGTACTTC
TRBJ1-5 medium-sized NA TRBV20-1 CSASFGGRQPQHF TGCAGTGCTAGTTTTGGGGGCCGACAGCCCCAGCATTTT
TRBJ2-3 medium-sized NA TRBV28 CASFESLGDTQYF TGTGCCAGTTTTGAGAGTTTGGGAGATACGCAGTATTTT
TRBJ2-5 NA TRBD1 TRBV20-1 CSANYLDRGFGETQYF TGCAGTGCTAACTATTTGGACAGGGGGTTTGGAGAGACCCAGTACTTC
TRBJ2-7 medium-sized NA TRBV27 CASSRLRTYEQYF TGTGCCAGTAGTAGACTCCGCACCTACGAGCAGTACTTC
TRBJ2-2 many TRBD1 TRBV7-9 CASSFADRNTGELFF TGTGCCAGCAGCTTTGCGGACAGGAATACCGGGGAGCTGTTTTTT
TRBJ2-7 medium-sized NA TRBV11-2 CASSMIEYEQYF TGTGCCAGCAGCATGATTGAGTACGAGCAGTACTTC
TRBJ2-5 many NA TRBV29-1 CSVEPGTETQYF TGCAGCGTTGAACCAGGGACAGAGACCCAGTACTTC
TRBJ2-2 many NA TRBV5-5 CASSEERSSAGELFF TGTGCCAGCAGCGAGGAAAGAAGTTCGGCCGGGGAGCTGTTTTTT
TRBJ2-1 few NA TRBV10-3 CAISGNSGASYYNEQFF TGTGCCATCAGCGGGAATAGCGGCGCGAGCTACTACAATGAGCAGTTCTTC
TRBJ2-7 NA NA TRBV20-1 CSAREETDYEQYF TGCAGTGCTAGAGAGGAGACAGATTACGAGCAGTACTTC
TRBJ2-7 many NA TRBV5-1 CASSLYGREAQYF TGCGCCAGCAGCTTATACGGGAGAGAAGCGCAGTACTTC
TRBJ1-1 NA TRBD1 TRBV11-2 CASSRRTGGRGTEAFF TGTGCCAGCAGTAGACGGACAGGGGGAAGGGGGACTGAAGCTTTCTTT
TRBJ1-1 many TRBD1 TRBV18 CASSPGTGSLTEAFF TGTGCCAGCTCACCAGGGACAGGGAGCCTCACTGAAGCTTTCTTT
TRBJ2-7 medium-sized TRBD2 TRBV20-1 CSALGLAASYEQYF TGCAGTGCCCTAGGACTAGCGGCCTCCTACGAGCAGTACTTC
TRBJ1-6 few NA TRBV11-2 CASSLVTGTNNSPLHF TGTGCCAGCAGCTTAGTTACGGGGACCAACAATTCACCCCTCCACTTT
TRBJ2-1 many TRBD2 TRBV30 CASTRGTTRDYNEQFF TGTGCCTCTACCCGCGGGACTACGAGGGACTACAATGAGCAGTTCTTC
TRBJ2-2 few NA TRBV28 CASRPRGQNTWDLFF TGTGCCAGCAGGCCTCGGGGGCAAAACACCTGGGATCTGTTTTTT
TRBJ2-5 few NA TRBV10-2 CASGEGLGGETQYF TGCGCCAGCGGCGAGGGGTTGGGTGGCGAGACCCAGTACTTC
TRBJ1-6 medium-sized NA TRBV20-1 CSAGGLPLHF TGCAGTGCTGGTGGGTTACCCCTCCACTTT
TRBJ1-3 medium-sized NA TRBV15 CATSRDAASGNTIYF TGTGCCACCAGCAGAGATGCAGCCTCTGGAAACACCATATATTTT
TRBJ2-1 medium-sized NA TRBV28 CASSSPPPIAWNEQFF TGTGCCAGCAGTTCCCCCCCGCCCATCGCTTGGAATGAGCAGTTCTTC
TRBJ2-2 NA TRBD1 TRBV7-2 CASSWTGGTGELFF TGTGCCAGCAGCTGGACAGGGGGCACCGGGGAGCTGTTTTTT
TRBJ2-1 few TRBD2 TRBV12-3/TRBV12-4 CASSSGTSGGYNEQLF TGTGCCAGCAGTTCGGGGACTAGCGGGGGGTACAATGAGCAGTTATTC
TRBJ1-5 medium-sized TRBD1 TRBV28 CASKGWDRLNQPQHF TGTGCCAGCAAAGGGTGGGACAGACTCAATCAGCCCCAGCATTTT
TRBJ2-1 few TRBD2 TRBV7-2 CASSLGRGGVRYNEQFF TGTGCCAGCAGCTTGGGCCGGGGGGGTGTGAGGTACAATGAGCAGTTCTTC
TRBJ1-4 many NA TRBV7-9 CASSSFGGEEKLFF TGTGCCAGCAGCTCCTTCGGGGGAGAGGAAAAACTGTTTTTT
TRBJ1-2 NA NA TRBV15 CATSRPGNYGYTF TGTGCCACCAGCAGGCCGGGAAACTATGGCTACACCTTC
TRBJ2-1 many NA TRBV7-2 CASSPFLASSYNEQFF TGTGCCAGCAGCCCCTTTCTAGCGAGCTCCTACAATGAGCAGTTCTTC
TRBJ2-5 NA TRBD2 TRBV6-1 CASSRLAGYQETQYF TGTGCCAGCAGCCGACTAGCGGGCTACCAAGAGACCCAGTACTTC
TRBJ1-1 NA NA TRBV7-8 CASSRTELNTEAFF TGTGCCAGCAGCCGGACAGAACTGAACACTGAAGCTTTCTTT
TRBJ2-2 few TRBD1 TRBV6-1 CASRDGQGALSGELFF TGTGCCAGCAGAGACGGACAGGGGGCGCTGAGCGGGGAGCTGTTTTTT
TRBJ1-2 medium-sized NA TRBV11-2 CASSPTGANYGYTF TGTGCCAGCAGCCCGACTGGAGCTAACTATGGCTACACCTTC
TRBJ2-6 many TRBD1 TRBV9 CASSDGTGPGANVLTF TGTGCCAGCAGCGACGGGACAGGGCCTGGGGCCAACGTCCTGACTTTC
TRBJ1-2 NA TRBD1 TRBV5-6 CACSPDRVWGGYTF TGTGCCTGCAGTCCTGACAGGGTTTGGGGTGGCTACACCTTC
TRBJ2-7 NA TRBD1 TRBV28 CASRSPGQKNSYEQYF TGTGCCAGTAGAAGTCCGGGACAGAAGAATTCCTACGAGCAGTACTTC
TRBJ2-5 NA NA TRBV6-1 CASSEVAGSQETQYF TGTGCCAGCAGTGAAGTGGCGGGATCCCAAGAGACCCAGTACTTC
TRBJ2-5 medium-sized NA TRBV6-5 CASSYSVGQETQYF TGTGCCAGCAGTTACTCGGTGGGACAAGAGACCCAGTACTTC
TRBJ1-1 few NA TRBV5-4 CASRQTTGRGEAFF TGTGCCAGCAGACAAACAACAGGGAGGGGTGAAGCTTTCTTT
TRBJ1-1 many NA TRBV12-3/TRBV12-4 CASSLALPPEAFF TGTGCCAGCAGTTTGGCGCTCCCACCTGAAGCTTTCTTT
TRBJ1-1 many NA TRBV5-1 CASSLASALNTEAFF TGCGCCAGCAGCTTGGCCTCAGCTCTGAACACTGAAGCTTTCTTT
TRBJ2-4 few TRBD1 TRBV15 CATSRYGWGQGSMISKNIQYF TGTGCCACCAGCAGATATGGGTGGGGACAGGGGTCCATGATATCCAAAAACATTCAGTACTTC
TRBJ2-2 few TRBD2 TRBV2 CASIGLAGGPGELFF TGTGCCAGCATTGGACTAGCGGGAGGGCCCGGGGAGCTGTTTTTT
TRBJ1-6 few NA TRBV27 CASSSRTGGVGDSPLHF TGTGCCAGCAGTTCCCGGACTGGCGGGGTGGGTGATTCACCCCTCCACTTT
TRBJ2-1 medium-sized TRBD2 TRBV6-1 CATWGGNSYNEQFF TGTGCTACGTGGGGGGGGAACTCCTACAATGAGCAGTTCTTC
TRBJ2-7 many NA TRBV5-5 CASSLRLDPYEQYF TGTGCCAGCAGCTTACGACTAGACCCCTACGAGCAGTACTTC
TRBJ1-4 many NA TRBV13 CASSPIGEKLFF TGTGCCAGCAGCCCGATCGGTGAAAAACTGTTTTTT
TRBJ2-1 few NA TRBV6-1 CASSVVRGYNEQFF TGTGCCAGCAGTGTAGTGAGAGGCTACAATGAGCAGTTCTTC
TRBJ1-1 many NA TRBV18 CASSPEGRWNTEAFF TGTGCCAGCTCACCGGAGGGACGCTGGAACACTGAAGCTTTCTTT